The 3 T cell receptor beta chains in this list originate from one sample, sequenced in a study of blood T cells in healthy people across ages. PCR was performed a second time for about 6 to 12 cycles using a sample-barcoded 5' primer and a J-beta primer mix. TCRdb reprocessed the 5' RACE reads via MiXCR and lists one record per CDR3 protein. Of 1.5 million to 2 million distinct CDR3 sequences detected, around 35% appear once; the ten largest clones hold 11%. The sequenced material came from blood. The receptors stem from a woman in her thirties in good health.

The chain couples TRBV20-1 to TRBJ1-2; D remains ambiguous. Trimming left V 0 bases short and J 5 bases short, with 19 bases between. CDR1 DFQATT and CDR2 SNEGSKA come from the germline V gene (reference sequence). The CDR3 runs 16 residues. The CDR3 DNA sequence: TGCAGTGCTAGAGAGGTCGGAGGGCCGAGAATGTATGGCTACACCTTC. It translates to CSAREVGGPRMYGYTF.

In its sample, this clonotype was seen a few times. The chain joins TRBV6-2 or TRBV6-3 to TRBJ2-3, with a tentative D call TRBD1 (5 bases). The CDR3 sequence is 15 residues long. In germline, CDR1 is MNHEY, CDR2 SVGEGT. V dropped 5 bases and J dropped 6 bases, with 18 bases sitting between them. In nucleotides, the CDR3 is TGTGCCAGCAGTCTCATCCAGGGAAAAGGGGATACGCAGTATTTT. Amino acids: CASSLIQGKGDTQYF.

Points on this clonotype: A much larger clone differs from this one at a single base, so this may be a read error. V gene TRBV20-1 combines with J gene TRBJ2-7, with D perhaps matching TRBD2 (6 bases). CDR3 length: 16 residues. V lost 6 bases and J lost 1, with 22 bases in between. Germline V gene sequence: CDR1 DFQATT, CDR2 SNEGSKA (reference sequence). The CDR3 loop reads CSARIRRASASYEQYF. CDR3 DNA sequence: TGCAGTGCCAGAATCAGGAGGGCTAGCGCGTCCTACGAGCAGTACTTC.